This TCR beta chain was found in a study of blood T cell repertoires in COVID-19. Study-wide background: PBMCs, B-cell-depleted T cells, or T cells provided the cDNA or gDNA that made up the material.

Original methodology: From reference gene primer amplification, estimates of nucleated cell counts were derived. Method: immunoSEQ multiplex PCR; TCRdb's copy keeps in-frame clones and lacks some. The V and J calls and clone size come from that table; D and trimming were worked out from the DNA. The sample includes 150,000 to 200,000 clones, roughly 85% of them seen just once. Per the germline V gene, CDR1 is SGHAT and CDR2 is FQNNGV. V trimming: 5 bases; J trimming: 7 bases; junction bases outside the gene matches: 6. The CDR3 is made up of 15 amino acids. Sequences were obtained from peripheral blood. This chain links TRBV11-2 with TRBJ2-1; the match to TRBD2 covers 12 bases. The receptor's source is a human donor with acute or convalescent COVID-19. The donor label of this sample is uncertain. CDR3 region: CASSPLAGGPNEQFF. CDR3 DNA sequence: TGTGCCAGCAGCCCCCTAGCGGGGGGGCCTAATGAGCAGTTCTTC.